This T cell receptor (beta chain) is drawn from a study of cytomegalovirus exposure and HLA in healthy donors. Findings and caveats of the study: There were some 150 TCR beta chains listed as cytomegalovirus-associated. The Asian-associated ancestry cluster reportedly had fewer N-insertions than the approximately 700-donor mean in a later analysis. In vitro experiments confirmed that three CMV-associated chains were specific for CMV antigens. Across donors, presence/absence analyses took sequencing depth to be roughly uniform.

With 4 bases clipped from V and 2 bases from J, the junction kept 7 bases outside the gene matches. The CDR3 spans 16 residues. Germline CDR1 and CDR2: SGDLS and YYNGEE. The PCR made use of 60 Vbeta and 13 Jbeta primers. Sequenced by immunoSEQ multiplex PCR; TCRdb stores in-frame clones only, minus some. The data show approximately 140,000 clones, with approximately 70% seen just once and 1% to 1.5% held by the top ten. As concerns this clone: Its antigen is currently unknown.

The specimen was PBMCs. The chain couples TRBV9 to TRBJ2-5; TRBD2 matches 11 bases. This clonotype was obtained from a woman aged 40 to 50 in good health and CMV-seronegative. The DNA for the CDR3 is TGTGCCAGCAGCCGAAGACTAGCGGGGACACAAGAGACCCAGTACTTC. Protein: CASSRRLAGTQETQYF.